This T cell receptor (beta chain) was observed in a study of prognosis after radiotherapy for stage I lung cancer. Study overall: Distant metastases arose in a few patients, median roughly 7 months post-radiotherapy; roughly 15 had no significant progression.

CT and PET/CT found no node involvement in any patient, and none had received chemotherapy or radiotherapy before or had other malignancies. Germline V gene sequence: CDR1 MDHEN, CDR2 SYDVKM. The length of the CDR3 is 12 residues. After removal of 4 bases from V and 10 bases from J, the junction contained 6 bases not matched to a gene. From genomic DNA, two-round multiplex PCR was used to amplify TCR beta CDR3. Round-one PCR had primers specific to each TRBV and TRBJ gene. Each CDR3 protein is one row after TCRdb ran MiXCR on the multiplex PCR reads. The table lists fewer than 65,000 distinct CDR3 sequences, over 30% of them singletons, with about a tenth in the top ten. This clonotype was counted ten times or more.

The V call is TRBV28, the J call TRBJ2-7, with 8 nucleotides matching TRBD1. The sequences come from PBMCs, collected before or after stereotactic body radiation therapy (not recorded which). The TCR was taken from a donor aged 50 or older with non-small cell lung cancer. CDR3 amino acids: CASSSGTGHQYF. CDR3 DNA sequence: TGTGCCAGCAGTTCTGGGACAGGACATCAGTACTTC.